The 22 T cell receptor beta chains presented below share a single source sample, sequenced in a study of blood T cells in healthy people across ages. Next came a second PCR, run for 7 to 11 cycles, which used a sample-barcoded 5' primer along with a J-beta primer mix. Each CDR3 protein gets one entry after TCRdb re-called the 5' RACE reads with MiXCR. The data hold 710,000 or so distinct CDR3 sequences, with 20% to 25% observed a single time. The source material was blood. All receptors come from a man aged 70 or older in good health.

The table lists this clonotype with a few counts. This sequence joins TRBV5-1 and TRBJ2-1; 7 nucleotides line up with TRBD1. Trimming at V came to 1 base and at J to 7 bases, leaving 8 bases not matched to a gene. The CDR3 has 15 residues. The germline CDR1 and CDR2 sequences are SGHRS and YFSETQ. Here the CDR3 DNA reads TGCGCCAGCAGCTTGTATGTTGGGACAGAAAATGAGCAGTTCTTC. It codes for CASSLYVGTENEQFF.

The genes are TRBV5-1 and TRBJ1-4, with D possibly being TRBD1 (6 bases). This CDR3 region has 14 residues. V was cut by 6 bases and J by 3 bases, with 12 bases left in between. Germline CDR1 is SGHRS and CDR2 is YFSETQ. This CDR3 reads CASTARGANEKLFF. As DNA, the CDR3 is TGCGCCAGCACCGCCAGGGGAGCTAATGAAAAACTGTTTTTT.

This clonotype was detected only a few times. This sequence joins TRBV5-1 and TRBJ2-3; TRBD2 agrees at 7 bases. The CDR3 extends over 16 amino acids. Germline-derived CDR1 and CDR2 are SGHRS and YFSETQ. V shed 2 bases and J 0 bases; nucleotides not matched to a gene: 6. CDR3: CASSFAAGPSTDTQYF. CDR3 coding DNA: TGCGCCAGCAGCTTTGCAGCGGGGCCTAGCACAGATACGCAGTATTTT.

The gene calls are TRBV10-3 and TRBJ2-3; D not certain. Per germline, CDR1 ENHRY and CDR2 SYGVKD. V was pared by 0 bases and J by 5 bases, with 6 bases between. The CDR3 loop spans 13 amino acids. CDR3 residues: CAISESPKDTQYF. In DNA, the CDR3 is TGTGCCATCAGTGAGTCCCCCAAAGATACGCAGTATTTT.

This chain joins TRBV28 and TRBJ2-7; D unclear. The germline CDR1 and CDR2 sequences are MDHEN and SYDVKM. The CDR3 consists of 15 residues. V gave up 2 bases and J gave up 6 bases, with 17 bases separating them. CDR3 sequence: CASSLKGAPIGEQYF. CDR3 sequence (DNA): TGTGCCAGCAGTTTAAAGGGTGCCCCTATCGGCGAGCAGTACTTC. The complete variable domain, with remaining parts taken from reference TRBV28 and TRBJ2-7, reads DVKVTQSSRYLVKRTGEKVFLECVQDMDHENMFWYRQDPGLGLRLIYFSYDVKMKEKGDIPEGYSVSREKKERFSLILESASTNQTSMYLCASSLKGAPIGEQYFGPGTRLTVT.

This chain links TRBV6-5 with TRBJ2-3; D possibly corresponds to TRBD2 (5 bases). This CDR3 region has 13 residues. V was clipped by 6 bases and J by 3 bases, with 10 bases between them. Germline loops: CDR1 MNHEY, CDR2 SVGAGI. This CDR3 is CASREGRTDTQYF. The CDR3 DNA follows: TGTGCCAGCAGAGAGGGTCGAACAGATACGCAGTATTTT.

This clonotype appeared a few times. The chain uses TRBV12-3 or TRBV12-4 and TRBJ2-4; D could derive from TRBD1 or TRBD2 (5 bases each). V lost 3 bases to trimming and J lost 1 base, with 13 bases between them. The CDR3 is 16 residues long. The CDR3 coding sequence is TGTGCCAGCAGTTTCACAGGACTCTTCGCCAAAAACATTCAGTACTTC. Encoded protein: CASSFTGLFAKNIQYF.

The chain joins TRBV5-5 to TRBJ1-3, with D unclear. This CDR3 comprises 13 residues. Trimming cost V 5 bases and J 4 bases, with 10 bases left between them. Per germline, CDR1 SGHKS and CDR2 YYEKEE (reference sequence). In nucleotides, the CDR3 is TGTGCCAGCAGGGCAGGCTGGGGAAACACCATATATTTT. The encoded protein is CASRAGWGNTIYF. Looking up the rest from reference TRBV5-5 and TRBJ1-3 gives the full variable domain: DAGVTQSPTHLIKTRGQQVTLRCSPISGHKSVSWYQQVLGQGPQFIFQYYEKEERGRGNFPDRFSARQFPNYSSELNVNALLLGDSALYLCASRAGWGNTIYFGEGSWLTVV.

This clonotype was counted ten times or more. The chain joins TRBV6-6 to TRBJ2-1; no definite D call. CDR1 and CDR2 from the germline V gene are MNHNY and SVGAGI (reference sequence). The CDR3 covers 12 residues. V gave up 5 bases and J gave up 2 bases, with 4 bases separating them. The CDR3 nucleotides read TGTGCCAGCAGTAGGCCCTACAATGAGCAGTTCTTC. Its translation is CASSRPYNEQFF.

This chain uses TRBV28 with TRBJ2-7, with D maybe TRBD2 (7 bases). The germline V and J ends were trimmed by 7 bases and 0 bases, with 22 bases remaining between them. In germline, CDR1 is MDHEN, CDR2 SYDVKM. This CDR3 contains 17 residues. The CDR3 here is CASKGGQGSKVSYEQYV. CDR3 bases: TGTGCCAGCAAGGGGGGGCAGGGGAGTAAAGTCTCCTACGAGCAGTACGTC.

The chain combines TRBV20-1 with TRBJ2-5; 11 nucleotides match TRBD2. CDR1 DFQATT and CDR2 SNEGSKA come from the germline V gene (reference sequence). V lost 1 base to trimming and J lost 2 bases; unmatched junction nucleotides: 12. The CDR3 sequence is 18 residues long. CDR3 sequence reads: CSARVPFSGGAGQETQYF. The CDR3 DNA is TGCAGTGCTAGAGTCCCTTTTAGCGGGGGGGCGGGGCAAGAGACCCAGTACTTC.

This clonotype was observed a handful of times. The V and J genes are TRBV12-3 or TRBV12-4 and TRBJ2-1; TRBD1 is a possible D gene (6 bases). Deletions cut 3 bases from V and 5 bases from J, with 8 bases between. This CDR3 is built from 13 residues. The CDR3 DNA is TGTGCCAGCAGTTTCAGGGGTCACAATGAGCAGTTCTTC. It yields the protein CASSFRGHNEQFF.

J is TRBJ2-2 and V is TRBV3-1; 10 nucleotides match TRBD1. Germline trimming cut 3 bases from V and 7 bases from J; bases unmatched to any gene: 8. The CDR3 totals 16 residues. Looked up from germline, CDR1 is LGHDT and CDR2 is YNNKEL (reference sequence). CDR3 coding DNA: TGTGCCAGCAGCCAGGCCGACAGGGGGCGTAACGGGGAGCTGTTTTTT. Its protein is CASSQADRGRNGELFF.

The rearrangement links TRBV5-5 to TRBJ2-7; D uncertain. The CDR3 runs 12 residues. Per germline, CDR1 SGHKS and CDR2 YYEKEE (reference sequence). The V end was cut by 1 base, the J end by 3 bases, with 5 bases between. The CDR3 bases are TGTGCCAGCAGCTTGTACGGCTACGAGCAGTACGTC. Translating it yields CASSLYGYEQYV.

This rearrangement joins TRBV20-1 to TRBJ1-4, with D unclear. Trimming stripped 2 bases from V and 8 bases from J, with 3 bases between. The length of the CDR3 is 10 residues. CDR1 DFQATT and CDR2 SNEGSKA come from the germline V gene (reference sequence). Here the CDR3 reads CSARWEKLFF. CDR3 coding DNA: TGCAGTGCTAGATGGGAAAAACTGTTTTTT.

This clonotype was detected ten times or more. J is TRBJ2-5 and V is TRBV5-4; tentatively, D is TRBD2 (5 bases). Germline values: CDR1 SGHNT, CDR2 YYREEE (reference sequence). V dropped 3 bases and J dropped 2 bases, with 14 bases sitting between them. This CDR3 is 15 amino acids long. The CDR3 sequence: CASSSGTSRQETQYF. The CDR3 coding sequence is TGTGCCAGCAGCTCTGGAACTAGTAGGCAAGAGACCCAGTACTTC.

The chain recombines TRBV10-3 with TRBJ1-2; 10 bases align to TRBD1. From germline, CDR1 is ENHRY and CDR2 SYGVKD. J gave up 8 bases and V 8 bases, and 11 bases lay outside the gene matches. There are 14 residues in the CDR3. In DNA form, the CDR3 reads TGTGCCATCCACCGGGACAGGGGCCTTGAAGGCTACACCTTC. This translates into CAIHRDRGLEGYTF.

This clonotype occurred a few times. This sequence joins TRBV27 and TRBJ1-2, with D possibly matching TRBD1 (5 bases). The CDR3 has 15 residues. CDR1 is MNHEY, CDR2 SMNVEV, per germline (reference sequence). Trimming stripped 5 bases from V and 3 bases from J, with 16 bases between. This chain's CDR3 is CASSRYPRDDYGYTF. The DNA for the CDR3 is TGTGCCAGCAGTCGATACCCCCGGGACGACTATGGCTACACCTTC.

The chain links TRBV30 to TRBJ2-7; possible D gene TRBD1, 5 bases. Trimming pared 0 bases from V and 0 bases from J, leaving 9 bases between. This CDR3 region has 14 residues. CDR1 and CDR2 from the germline V gene are GTSNPN and SVGIG (reference sequence). The CDR3 spells CAWSVQESSYEQYV. The CDR3 DNA reads TGTGCCTGGAGTGTACAGGAAAGCTCCTACGAGCAGTACGTC.

The chain links TRBV3-1 to TRBJ1-2; D might be TRBD1 (5 bases). The CDR3 runs to 16 residues. The germline V gene encodes CDR1 LGHDT and CDR2 YNNKEL (reference sequence). V lost 5 bases, J lost 5 bases, and 21 bases lay in between. CDR3 in DNA: TGTGCCAGCAGCTACCGGGGCCAAGCTCGCCGTTATGGCTACACCTTC. Amino acid sequence: CASSYRGQARRYGYTF. Variable domain in full (rest from reference TRBV3-1 and TRBJ1-2): DTAVSQTPKYLVTQMGNDKSIKCEQNLGHDTMYWYKQDSKKFLKIMFSYNNKELIINETVPNRFSPKSPDKAHLNLHINSLELGDSAVYFCASSYRGQARRYGYTFGSGTRLTVV.

This clonotype was counted a few times. The chain employs TRBV20-1 and TRBJ2-3, with no clear D. The CDR3 covers 18 residues. The V gene lost 1 base and the J gene lost 6 bases, with 26 bases spanning the gap. Per the germline V gene, CDR1 is DFQATT and CDR2 is SNEGSKA (reference sequence). In DNA form, the CDR3 reads TGCAGTGCTAGAGGGCATTCTCTAGGCCTGGTGCCTCAGGATACGCAGTATTTT. It yields the protein CSARGHSLGLVPQDTQYF.

This clonotype has only a few counts. The chain joins TRBV27 to TRBJ1-1; no definite D call. This CDR3 region has 13 residues. Germline V gene lookup returns CDR1 MNHEY and CDR2 SMNVEV (reference sequence). Trimming removed 6 bases at V and 6 bases at J, with 14 bases between. Written as DNA, the CDR3 is TGTGCCAGCAGACCCACGCGGATCGCTGAAGCTTTCTTT. This translates into CASRPTRIAEAFF.